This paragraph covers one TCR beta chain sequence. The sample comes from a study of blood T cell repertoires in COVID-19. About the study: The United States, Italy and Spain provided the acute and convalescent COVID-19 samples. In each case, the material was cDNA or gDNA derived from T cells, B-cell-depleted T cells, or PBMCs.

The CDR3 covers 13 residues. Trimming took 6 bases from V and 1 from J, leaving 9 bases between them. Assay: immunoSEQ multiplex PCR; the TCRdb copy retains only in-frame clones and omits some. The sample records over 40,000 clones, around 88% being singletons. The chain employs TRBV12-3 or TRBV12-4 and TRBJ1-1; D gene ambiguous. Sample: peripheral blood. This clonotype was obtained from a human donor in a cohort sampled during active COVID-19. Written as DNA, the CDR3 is TGTGCCAGCAGCCCCAGACAGAACACTGAAGCTTTCTTT. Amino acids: CASSPRQNTEAFF.